Shown below are 11 T cell receptor beta chains from a single sample sequenced in a study of PD-1 blockade in classical Hodgkin lymphoma. This sample's time point: newly diagnosed, previously untreated cHL patient sample. Magnetic negative selection, applied to thawed PBMCs, was used to isolate the CD8+ T cells. Sequenced by immunoSEQ multiplex PCR; TCRdb stores in-frame clones only, minus some. The sample lists about 21,000 clones, around nine tenths seen once, with roughly 7% in the top ten. The sample taken for sequencing was CD8+ T cells from blood. The receptors stem from a human donor with classical Hodgkin lymphoma.

This clone was recorded once. The chain links TRBV19 to TRBJ2-5; no firm D call. The length of the CDR3 is 14 residues. Germline values: CDR1 LNHDA, CDR2 SQIVND (reference sequence). V lost 1 base and J lost 4, with 10 bases in between. The CDR3 DNA reads TGTGCCAGTAGTATAGGGTCCTTCACAGAGACCCAGTACTTC. Amino acids: CASSIGSFTETQYF.

V gene TRBV7-9 combines with J gene TRBJ1-1, with D perhaps TRBD1 (6 bases). This CDR3 comprises 13 residues. V was trimmed by 4 bases and J by 11 bases, leaving 17 bases between them. Germline values: CDR1 SEHNR, CDR2 FQNEAQ (reference sequence). This chain's CDR3 is CASSSPGTSSAFF. The CDR3 DNA follows: TGTGCCAGCAGCTCTCCCGGGACATCGTCGGCTTTCTTT. Together with reference TRBV7-9 and TRBJ1-1, the CDR3 gives the full variable domain: DTGVSQNPRHKITKRGQNVTFRCDPISEHNRLYWYRQTLGQGPEFLTYFQNEAQLEKSRLLSDRFSAERPKGSFSTLEIQRTEQGDSAMYLCASSSPGTSSAFFGQGTRLTVV.

This clone was recorded a few times. The chain joins TRBV7-9 to TRBJ1-6; D unclear. Trimming left V 3 bases short and J 0 bases short, with 6 bases between. Germline V gene data show CDR1 as SEHNR and CDR2 as FQNEAQ (reference sequence). The CDR3 has 15 amino acids. Written as DNA, the CDR3 is TGTGCCAGCAGCTTTTCGGGCTCCTATAATTCACCCCTCCACTTT. Translating it yields CASSFSGSYNSPLHF. Full variable domain (missing parts from reference TRBV7-9 and TRBJ1-6): DTGVSQNPRHKITKRGQNVTFRCDPISEHNRLYWYRQTLGQGPEFLTYFQNEAQLEKSRLLSDRFSAERPKGSFSTLEIQRTEQGDSAMYLCASSFSGSYNSPLHFGNGTRLTVT.

The V call is TRBV5-1, the J call TRBJ2-1, with 7 bases matching TRBD2. V lost 6 bases, J lost 2 bases, and 14 bases stayed unmatched. The germline gives CDR1 SGHRS, CDR2 YFSETQ. This CDR3 has 17 amino acids. CDR3 DNA: TGCGCCAGCACGGGTAGCGGGCTTAGGGGACCCTACAATGAGCAGTTCTTC. Translating it yields CASTGSGLRGPYNEQFF.

The genes are TRBV5-1 and TRBJ2-1; the D is unclear. V lost 5 bases, J lost 5 bases, and 8 bases lay in between. The CDR3 runs to 12 residues. Per germline, CDR1 SGHRS and CDR2 YFSETQ. CDR3 sequence: CASRDDHNEQFF. CDR3 DNA: TGCGCCAGCAGGGACGACCACAATGAGCAGTTCTTC.

The gene calls are TRBV2 and TRBJ2-1; D gene unclear. Germline V lookup: CDR1 SNHLY, CDR2 FYNNEI. The CDR3 runs to 11 residues. Trimming shortened V by 7 bases and J by 5 bases, and 6 bases separated the two germline ends. CDR3 bases: TGTGCCAGCACTGCCAACAATGAGCAGTTCTTC. Translation: CASTANNEQFF.

In nucleotides, the CDR3 is TGTGCCAGCAGCTTGGTTTGGTGGGAGACCACCGGGGAGCTGTTTTTT. Its translation is CASSLVWWETTGELFF. The chain joins TRBV5-4 to TRBJ2-2, with a weak D call TRBD2 (5 bases). V dropped 0 bases and J dropped 4 bases, with 13 bases sitting between them. Germline assignment: CDR1 SGHNT and CDR2 YYREEE (reference sequence). The CDR3 consists of 16 residues.

The chain carries TRBV11-2 and TRBJ1-5; 8 bases are a match to TRBD1. With V trimmed by 5 bases and J by 7 bases, 7 bases remained unmatched. Germline values: CDR1 SGHAT, CDR2 FQNNGV. CDR3 length: 14 residues. The CDR3 nucleotides read TGTGCCAGCAGCCGGACAGGGCTCGGGCAGCCCCAGCATTTT. Protein sequence: CASSRTGLGQPQHF.

This chain uses TRBV7-6 with TRBJ1-3, with D unresolved. The CDR3 is 15 amino acids. The V and J ends lost 4 bases and 0 bases respectively, with 10 bases between them. Germline V gene sequence: CDR1 SGHVS, CDR2 FNYEAQ. The CDR3 here is CASSSEATSGNTIYF. The CDR3 nucleotides read TGTGCCAGCAGCTCTGAAGCCACCTCTGGAAACACCATATATTTT.

The chain recombines TRBV9 with TRBJ2-5, with 8 bases that match TRBD2. CDR1 is SGDLS, CDR2 YYNGEE, per germline. V was pared by 0 bases and J by 4 bases, with 8 bases of the junction left unmatched. The CDR3 has 16 residues. The CDR3 sequence is CASSVAYAGGTETQYF. The DNA for the CDR3 is TGTGCCAGCAGCGTAGCGTACGCGGGGGGTACAGAGACCCAGTACTTC.

The chain links TRBV11-3 to TRBJ1-1, with 10 bases identical to TRBD1. There are 17 residues in the CDR3. V gave up 3 bases and J gave up 3 bases; unmatched junction bases: 10. Germline loops: CDR1 SGHNT, CDR2 YENEEA. The CDR3 sequence: CASSLATGGAEDTEAFF. The CDR3 DNA sequence: TGTGCCAGCAGCTTGGCGACAGGGGGCGCGGAGGACACTGAAGCTTTCTTT.